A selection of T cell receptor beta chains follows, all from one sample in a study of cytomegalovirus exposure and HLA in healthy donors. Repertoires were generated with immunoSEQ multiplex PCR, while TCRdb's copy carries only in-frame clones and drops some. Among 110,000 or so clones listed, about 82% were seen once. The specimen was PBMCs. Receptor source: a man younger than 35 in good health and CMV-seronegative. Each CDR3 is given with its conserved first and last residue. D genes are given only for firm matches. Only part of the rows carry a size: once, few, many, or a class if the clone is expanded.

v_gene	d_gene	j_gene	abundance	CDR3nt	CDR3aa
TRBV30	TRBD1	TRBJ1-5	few	TGTGCCTGGAGTCGCCCGGGACAGAACAATCAGCCCCAGCATTTT	CAWSRPGQNNQPQHF
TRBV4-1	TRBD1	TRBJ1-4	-	TGCGCCAGCAGCCAAGCGGGACAGAATAATGAAAAACTGTTTTTT	CASSQAGQNNEKLFF
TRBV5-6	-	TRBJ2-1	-	TGTGCCAGCAGCGGGGCCTCCTACAATGAGCAGTTCTTC	CASSGASYNEQFF
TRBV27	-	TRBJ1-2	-	TGTGCCAGCAGTACCACCACAGAGACTGGCTACACCTTC	CASSTTTETGYTF
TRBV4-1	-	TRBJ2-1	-	TGCGCCAGCAGCCAAGGCCCTACGGCCTACAATGAGCAGTTCTTC	CASSQGPTAYNEQFF
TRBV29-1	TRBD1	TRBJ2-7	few	TGCAGCGTTGGGCGACAGGGGGGCTACGAGCAGTACTTC	CSVGRQGGYEQYF
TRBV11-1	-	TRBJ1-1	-	TGTGCCAGCAGCTTAGCGGGGGGGACTGAAGCTTTCTTT	CASSLAGGTEAFF
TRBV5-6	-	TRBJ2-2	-	TGTGCCAGCAGAGGGGGGGAAAGGGACACCGGGGAGCTGTTCTTT	CASRGGERDTGELFF
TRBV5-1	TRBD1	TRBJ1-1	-	TGCGCCAGCAGCCCCCCGGGACAGGGTGAAGCTTTCTTT	CASSPPGQGEAFF
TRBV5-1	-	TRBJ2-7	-	TGCGCCAGCAGCTTGGAAGGAGGGCTTTACGAGCAGTACTTC	CASSLEGGLYEQYF
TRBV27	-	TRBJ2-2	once	TGTGCCAGCAGAAGCGGGACATCGAACACCGGGGAGCTGTTTTTT	CASRSGTSNTGELFF
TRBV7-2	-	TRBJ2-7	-	TGTGCCAGCAGCCCCACGGCGGGACTGTACTTC	CASSPTAGLYF
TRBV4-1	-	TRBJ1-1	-	TGCGCCAGCAGCCAAGTTCGGGGTGAAGCTTTCTTT	CASSQVRGEAFF
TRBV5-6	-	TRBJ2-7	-	TGTGCCAGCAGCACCCCTAGCAAGAACTACGAGCAGTACTTC	CASSTPSKNYEQYF
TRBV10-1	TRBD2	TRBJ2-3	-	TGCGCCAGCAGTGAGTCGCTGGTCGAACAACTAGCGGGAGTGGTGACAGATACGCAGTATTTT	CASSESLVEQLAGVVTDTQYF
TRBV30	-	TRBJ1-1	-	TGTGCCTGGATAAACGTCCCCAGCACTGAAGCTTTCTTT	CAWINVPSTEAFF
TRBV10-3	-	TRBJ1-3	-	TGTGCCATCAGTGATGGCGGACGGGGGAGCTCTGGAAACACCATATATTTT	CAISDGGRGSSGNTIYF